The 27 T cell receptor beta chains below all came from one sample that was sequenced in a study of tumor-infiltrating lymphocytes in primary liver carcinoma. The researchers produced TCR beta cDNA from 500 to 550 ng total RNA with a constant-region primer. Employing slightly modified ARM-PCR, three nested multiplex PCR rounds were run, and these gave rise to the TCR beta libraries. The study ran its first two PCR rounds for about 11 cycles each, using TRBV1-TRBV30 forward primers and a C-beta reverse primer. In TCRdb, the multiplex PCR reads were re-called with MiXCR into one record per CDR3 protein. The sample has about 84,000 distinct CDR3 sequences; more than 65% are singletons. For each extraction, RNA and DNA were obtained together from 20-30 mg of unsorted bulk tissue. Sequenced sample: liver tumor tissue from sampling region 1. Sample subset: tumor region T1, superior pole. These receptor sequences come from a man in his forties or fifties with primary liver carcinoma and hepatitis B virus infection.

Details on this clonotype: Germline and junction disagree at one end, which may indicate a read error. The chain is built from TRBV29-1 and TRBJ2-5; a possible D gene is TRBD1 (6 bases). The CDR3 is made up of 16 amino acids. Germline CDR1 is SQVTM and CDR2 is ANQGSEA. Here the CDR3 DNA reads TGCAGCGTGACGCCAGGGGCTAGTGGGAATGAAGAGACCCTGTACTTC. This sequence encodes CSVTPGASGNEETLYF.

For this clonotype: A much larger clone sits a single nucleotide away, making a read error possible. The chain joins TRBV30 to TRBJ1-2; 8 bases are a match to TRBD1. This CDR3 contains 12 residues. Per germline, CDR1 GTSNPN and CDR2 SVGIG (reference sequence). This CDR3 is CAWSPTGGGYSF. The CDR3 bases are TGTGCCTGGAGTCCAACAGGGGGTGGCTACTCCTTC.

This clonotype was seen a few times. A much larger clone is a single base away; this may be a read error. The chain has TRBV10-3 and TRBJ1-5; no firm D call. The germline V gene encodes CDR1 ENHRY and CDR2 SYGVKD. The CDR3 covers 14 residues. The CDR3 region is CAVSEGPSNQPQHF. The CDR3 region has the DNA TGTGCCGTCAGTGAAGGGCCGAGCAATCAGCCCCAGCATTTT.

For this clonotype: The CDR3 does not close with the conserved phenylalanine or tryptophan, likely indicating a read error. This chain uses TRBV4-1 with TRBJ1-2; D unclear. The germline V gene encodes CDR1 MGHRA and CDR2 YSYEKL. This CDR3 has 9 amino acids. The CDR3: CVSKPGYTS. The CDR3 DNA reads TGCGTCAGTAAACCGGGCTACACCTCC.

There are many counts of this clonotype. The J gene is TRBJ2-7, the V gene TRBV12-3 or TRBV12-4; 7 bases fit TRBD1. This CDR3 comprises 14 residues. V was clipped by 5 bases and J by 5 bases; unmatched bases: 9. CDR3 nucleotide sequence: TGTGCCAGCAGTATTTACAGGGGTCAGGACGAGCAGTACTTC. Translating gives CASSIYRGQDEQYF.

This clonotype was detected many times. The genes are TRBV30 and TRBJ1-5, with D unresolved. This CDR3 contains 13 residues. Trimming removed 0 bases at V and 4 bases at J, with 7 bases between. Germline assignment: CDR1 GTSNPN and CDR2 SVGIG (reference sequence). DNA for the CDR3: TGTGCCTGGAGTGTGGCGGATAATCAGCCCCAGCATTTT. Protein sequence: CAWSVADNQPQHF.

The chain links TRBV12-3 or TRBV12-4 to TRBJ2-7; no definite D call. The CDR3 length is 12 residues. V shed 7 bases and J shed 3 bases, with 10 bases lying between them. The CDR3 is CASNLKDYEQYF. The DNA for the CDR3 is TGTGCCAGCAATCTAAAGGACTACGAGCAGTACTTC.

Notes on this clonotype: Sequence at one end of the junction differs from germline and may be a read error. The chain links TRBV6-6 to TRBJ2-2; 12 bases line up with TRBD1. The CDR3 totals 18 residues. Germline V lookup: CDR1 MNHNY, CDR2 SVGAGI (reference sequence). The CDR3 sequence is CVSSYPRDRGLSTGELFF. The DNA of the CDR3 is TGTGTCAGCAGTTACCCACGGGACAGGGGGCTGAGCACCGGGGAGCTGTTTTTT.

The genes are TRBV6-2 or TRBV6-3 and TRBJ2-3; D gene uncertain. The ends were cut back, 7 bases at V and 12 bases at J, with 17 bases in the middle. This CDR3 is 12 amino acids long. The germline CDR1 and CDR2 sequences are MNHEY and SVGEGT. The CDR3 nucleotides read TGTGCCAGCACTAACATCAGGAGTGACCAGTATTTT. Amino acids: CASTNIRSDQYF.

As for this clonotype: One end of the junction does not line up with germline, which may come from a read error. V and J are TRBV5-1 and TRBJ1-1; D remains ambiguous. Germline loops: CDR1 SGHRS, CDR2 YFSETQ. There are 9 residues in the CDR3. CDR3 amino acids: CPSSCGAFF. The CDR3 DNA is TGCCCCAGCAGCTGTGGAGCTTTCTTT. Full variable domain (missing parts from reference TRBV5-1 and TRBJ1-1): KAGVTQTPRYLIKTRGQQVTLSCSPISGHRSVSWYQQTPGQGLQFLFEYFSETQRNKGNFPGRFSGRQFSNSRSEMNVSTLELGDSALYLCPSSCGAFFGQGTRLTVV.

The chain recombines TRBV29-1 with TRBJ2-6; D ambiguous. V dropped 8 bases and J dropped 5 bases, with 13 bases sitting between them. Germline V gene lookup returns CDR1 SQVTM and CDR2 ANQGSEA. The CDR3 contains 13 residues. The CDR3 DNA reads TGCAGCATGATGATAGGGAGGGCCAACGTCCTGACTTTC. Translation gives CSMMIGRANVLTF.

As regards this clonotype: A much larger clone differs from this one at a single base, so this may be a read error. It is likely a read error, because the conserved phenylalanine at the end of the CDR3 is missing. V and J are TRBV28 and TRBJ1-5; TRBD1 might be the D (5 bases). The V and J ends lost 8 bases and 7 bases respectively, with 24 bases between them. Germline V gene data show CDR1 as MDHEN and CDR2 as SYDVKM. This CDR3 has 16 amino acids. The CDR3, as DNA: TGTGCCAGCCAACTAATCCCGGGGGGTTTAGACCAGCCCCAGCATATT. Encoded protein: CASQLIPGGLDQPQHI.

Note on this clonotype: One end of the junction is discordant with germline, which a read error may explain. The CDR3, as DNA: TGTGCCAGCGGCTTCAAGGGGGTAGGAACTGAAGCTTTCTTT. It encodes CASGFKGVGTEAFF. The chain employs TRBV5-6 and TRBJ1-1; possibly TRBD1 for D (6 bases). The CDR3 totals 14 residues. Germline V gene lookup returns CDR1 SGHDT and CDR2 YYEEEE.

This clonotype showed up just a few times. This sequence may be a read error, since a much larger clone differs from it by one base. The J gene is TRBJ1-2, the V gene TRBV6-5; D is undetermined. Per the germline V gene, CDR1 is MNHEY and CDR2 is SVGAGI. The CDR3 sequence is 13 residues long. The V end was cut by 6 bases, the J end by 3 bases, with 11 bases between. The CDR3 nucleotides read TGTGCCAGCAGACTAGCGGCTGACTATGGCTACACCTTC. Encoded protein: CASRLAADYGYTF.

With respect to this clonotype: One end of the junction fails to match germline, which may point to a read error. The chain has TRBV11-2 and TRBJ2-3; TRBD2 agrees at 9 bases. Germline-derived CDR1 and CDR2 are SGHAT and FQNNGV. CDR3 length: 16 amino acids. The DNA for the CDR3 is TGTGCCAGCAGCCTCCAGACTAGCGGCAGCACAGATACACAGTATTTT. It codes for CASSLQTSGSTDTQYF.

The table lists this clonotype with many counts. The rearrangement uses TRBV4-1 and TRBJ2-1, with TRBD2 matching over 8 bases. This CDR3 spans 17 amino acids. The V gene's germline CDR1 is MGHRA and CDR2 YSYEKL. The junction had 16 bases not matched to a gene; V was cut back by 3 bases and J by 9 bases. This CDR3 reads CASSQGDTGGPLIEQFF. The CDR3 DNA reads TGCGCCAGCAGCCAGGGGGACACGGGAGGGCCTCTCATTGAGCAGTTCTTC.

Note on this clonotype: Since the CDR3 does not end with the conserved phenylalanine or tryptophan, this likely comes from a read error. The chain uses TRBV4-1 and TRBJ2-3, with 7 nucleotides matching TRBD2. V was clipped by 0 bases and J by 7 bases; unmatched bases: 7. Germline V lookup: CDR1 MGHRA, CDR2 YSYEKL. The CDR3 covers 15 residues. The CDR3 DNA is TGCGCCAGCAGCCAAGAGCCTAGCGGTACAAATACGCAGTATTAT. This encodes CASSQEPSGTNTQYY.

Regarding this clonotype: The junction departs from the called germline gene at one end, perhaps through a read error. The chain combines TRBV5-1 with TRBJ2-7; the D gene is possibly TRBD1 (5 bases). Germline V gene lookup returns CDR1 SGHRS and CDR2 YFSETQ. CDR3 length equals 15 residues. CDR3 sequence: CASSLQPDSVYEQYF. The DNA for the CDR3 is TGTGCCAGCAGCTTGCAGCCCGACAGTGTCTACGAGCAGTACTTC.

About this clonotype itself: One end of the junction is discordant with germline, which a read error may explain. The chain links TRBV4-1 to TRBJ2-7; TRBD2 matches 12 bases. Germline V gene lookup returns CDR1 MGHRA and CDR2 YSYEKL. This CDR3 has 15 residues. CDR3 in amino acids: CASSHTSGRTYEHYF. The DNA of the CDR3 is TGTGCCAGTAGCCATACTAGCGGGAGGACCTACGAGCACTACTTC.

This clonotype was counted ten times or more. This sequence joins TRBV10-3 and TRBJ1-2; 7 bases line up with TRBD1. The CDR3 has 14 amino acids. The V and J ends lost 6 bases and 3 bases, in that order; junction bases with no gene match: 7. Germline V lookup: CDR1 ENHRY, CDR2 SYGVKD. The DNA for the CDR3 is TGTGCCATCAGGACAGGGAACGGGGACTATGGCTACACCTTC. This codes for CAIRTGNGDYGYTF.

Regarding this clonotype: The junction and the germline gene differ at one end; a read error may be behind it. The V call is TRBV11-2, the J call TRBJ2-7; 8 bases are shared with TRBD1. Germline loops: CDR1 SGHAT, CDR2 FQNNGV. This CDR3 spans 17 amino acids. CDR3 in amino acids: CASSINPPGQGSYEQYF. The CDR3, as DNA: TGTGCCAGCAGCATCAACCCGCCTGGACAGGGAAGCTACGAGCAATACTTC.

This clonotype came up many times. The chain carries TRBV5-1 and TRBJ1-1; TRBD1 matches 9 bases. This CDR3 has 14 residues. CDR1 and CDR2 (germline): SGHRS, YFSETQ. Losses at the gene ends were 4 bases for V and 1 base for J; bases not matched to a gene: 2. Here the CDR3 DNA reads TGCGCCAGCAGCCGGGACAGGGAGAACACTGAAGCTTTCTTT. This codes for CASSRDRENTEAFF.

In the case of this clonotype: A junction boundary mismatches the germline segment, possibly from a read error. V gene TRBV7-9 combines with J gene TRBJ2-1, with a tentative D call TRBD1 (5 bases). Germline V gene lookup returns CDR1 SEHNR and CDR2 FQNEAQ (reference sequence). The CDR3 has 18 amino acids. The CDR3 DNA reads as TGTGCCAGCAACTTAAGCTCTGGCAGGGATGTCCTTGCAAATGAGCAGTTCTTC. This encodes CASNLSSGRDVLANEQFF.

As concerns this clonotype: This sequence may be a read error, since a much larger clone differs from it by one base. The genes are TRBV7-9 and TRBJ2-1; 7 nucleotides line up with TRBD1. The germline CDR1 and CDR2 sequences are SEHNR and FQNEAQ (reference sequence). This CDR3 has 14 amino acids. In DNA form, the CDR3 reads TGTACCAGCAGCCCGAGGGACAGTTACAATGAGCAGTTCTTC. Residues: CTSSPRDSYNEQFF.

Regarding this clonotype: As the CDR3 is not closed by the conserved phenylalanine or tryptophan, this likely results from a read error. The DNA is left out, because the CDR3 cannot be placed on it with certainty; the CDR3 is given as TCRdb lists it. The chain is built from TRBV29-1 and TRBJ1-2; TRBD1, the table's D call, was not compared with the DNA. Germline CDR1 is SQVTM and CDR2 is ANQGSEA. The length of the CDR3 is 13 amino acids, counting both ends. The CDR3 loop reads CSGNFQGAYGYTL.

This sequence joins TRBV7-3 and TRBJ2-5; D is uncertain. The V and J ends lost 1 base and 4 bases respectively, with 10 bases between them. CDR1 is SGHTA, CDR2 FQGTGA, per germline. CDR3 length: 14 amino acids. CDR3 in DNA: TGTGCCAGCAGCTTAAAAGCGAATGGAGAGACCCAGTACTTC. Protein sequence: CASSLKANGETQYF. Full variable domain (remainder filled in from reference TRBV7-3 and TRBJ2-5): GAGVSQTPSNKVTEKGKYVELRCDPISGHTALYWYRQSLGQGPEFLIYFQGTGAADDSGLPNDRFFAVRPEGSVSTLKIQRTERGDSAVYLCASSLKANGETQYFGPGTRLLVL.

V usage is TRBV12-3 or TRBV12-4 and J usage is TRBJ2-1; the D gene is possibly TRBD1 (5 bases). Between the trimmed V and J ends, which lost 10 bases and 6 bases, there was a span of 19 bases. The CDR3 has 14 residues. In nucleotides, the CDR3 is TGTGCCAATGCTACAGGTCAGAAGGGCAATGAGCAGTTCTTC. Amino acids: CANATGQKGNEQFF.